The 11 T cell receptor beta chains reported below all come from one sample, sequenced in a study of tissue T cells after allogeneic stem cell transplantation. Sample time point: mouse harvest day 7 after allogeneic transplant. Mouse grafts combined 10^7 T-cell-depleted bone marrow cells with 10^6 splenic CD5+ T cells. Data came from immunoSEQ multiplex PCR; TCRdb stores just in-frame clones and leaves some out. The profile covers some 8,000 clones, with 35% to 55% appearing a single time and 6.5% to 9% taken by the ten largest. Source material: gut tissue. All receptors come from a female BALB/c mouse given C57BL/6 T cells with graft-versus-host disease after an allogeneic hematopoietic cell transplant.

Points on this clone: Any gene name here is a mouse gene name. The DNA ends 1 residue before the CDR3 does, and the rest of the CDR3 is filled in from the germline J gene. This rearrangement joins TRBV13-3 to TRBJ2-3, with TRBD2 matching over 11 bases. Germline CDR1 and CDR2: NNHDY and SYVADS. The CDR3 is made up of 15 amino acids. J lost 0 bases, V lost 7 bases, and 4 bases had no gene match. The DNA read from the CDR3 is TGTGCCAGCCGGGACTGGGGGCCTAGTGCAGAAACGCTGTAT. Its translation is CASRDWGPSAETLY. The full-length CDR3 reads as CASRDWGPSAETLYF.

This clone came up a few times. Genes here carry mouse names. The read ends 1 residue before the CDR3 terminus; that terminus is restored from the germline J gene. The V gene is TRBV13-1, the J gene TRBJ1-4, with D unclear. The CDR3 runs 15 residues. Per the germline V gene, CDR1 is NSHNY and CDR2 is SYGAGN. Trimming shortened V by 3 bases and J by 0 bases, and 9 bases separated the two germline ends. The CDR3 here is CASSGTGISNERLFF. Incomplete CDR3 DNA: TGTGCCAGCAGTGGGACGGGGATTTCCAACGAAAGATTATTT.

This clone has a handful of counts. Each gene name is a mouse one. Incomplete CDR3 DNA: TGTGCCAGCAGCGGACACGGCACAGAAGTCTTC. It codes for CASSGHGTEVF. The entire CDR3 protein is CASSGHGTEVFF. The chain couples TRBV15 to TRBJ1-1; D is possibly TRBD1 (5 bases). With the read ending 1 residue before the CDR3 end, the germline J gene is used to fill in that end. The germline CDR1 and CDR2 sequences are SGHND and FRSKSL. The CDR3 sequence is 12 residues long. The V end was cut by 6 bases, the J end by 4 bases, with 9 bases between.

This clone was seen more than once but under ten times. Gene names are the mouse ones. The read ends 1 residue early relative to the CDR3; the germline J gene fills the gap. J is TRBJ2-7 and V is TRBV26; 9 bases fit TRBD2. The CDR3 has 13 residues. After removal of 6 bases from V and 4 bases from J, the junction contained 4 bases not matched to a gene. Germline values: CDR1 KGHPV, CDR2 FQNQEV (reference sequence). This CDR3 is CASSAGLGYEQYF. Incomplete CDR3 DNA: TGTGCCAGCAGCGCCGGACTGGGGTATGAACAGTAC.

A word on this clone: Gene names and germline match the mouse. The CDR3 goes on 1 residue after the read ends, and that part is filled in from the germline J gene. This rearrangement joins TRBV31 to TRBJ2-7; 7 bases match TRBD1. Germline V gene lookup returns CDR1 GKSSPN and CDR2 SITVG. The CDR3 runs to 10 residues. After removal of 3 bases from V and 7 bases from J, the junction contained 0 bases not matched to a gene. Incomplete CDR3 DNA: TGTGCCTGGAGACAGGGGGAACAGTAC. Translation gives CAWRQGEQY. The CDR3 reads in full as CAWRQGEQYF.

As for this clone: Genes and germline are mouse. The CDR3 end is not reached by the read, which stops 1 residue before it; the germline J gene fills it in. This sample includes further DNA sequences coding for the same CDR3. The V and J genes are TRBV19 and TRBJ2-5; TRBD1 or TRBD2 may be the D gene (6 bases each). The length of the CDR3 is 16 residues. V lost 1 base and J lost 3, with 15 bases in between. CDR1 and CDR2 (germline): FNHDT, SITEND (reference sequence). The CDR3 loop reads CASSISGGGRQDTQYF. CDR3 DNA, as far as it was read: TGTGCCAGCAGTATAAGCGGGGGCGGGCGGCAAGACACCCAGTAC.

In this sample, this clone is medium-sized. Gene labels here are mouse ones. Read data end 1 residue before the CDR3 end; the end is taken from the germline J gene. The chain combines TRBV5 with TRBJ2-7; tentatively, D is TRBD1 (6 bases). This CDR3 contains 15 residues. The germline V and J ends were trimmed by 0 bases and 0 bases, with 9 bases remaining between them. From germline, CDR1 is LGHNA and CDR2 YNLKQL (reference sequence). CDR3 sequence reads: CASSQERGSSYEQYF. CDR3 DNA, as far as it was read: TGTGCCAGCAGCCAAGAGAGGGGGAGCTCCTATGAACAGTAC.

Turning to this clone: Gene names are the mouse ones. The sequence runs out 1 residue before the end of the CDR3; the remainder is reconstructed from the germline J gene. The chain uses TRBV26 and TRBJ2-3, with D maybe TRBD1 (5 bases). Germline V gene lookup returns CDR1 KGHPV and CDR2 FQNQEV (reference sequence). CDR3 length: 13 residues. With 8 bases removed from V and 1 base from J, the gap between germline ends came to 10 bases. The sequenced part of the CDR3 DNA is TGTGCCAGCGGAGGCAGGGGTGCAGAAACGCTGTAT. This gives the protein CASGGRGAETLY. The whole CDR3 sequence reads CASGGRGAETLYF.

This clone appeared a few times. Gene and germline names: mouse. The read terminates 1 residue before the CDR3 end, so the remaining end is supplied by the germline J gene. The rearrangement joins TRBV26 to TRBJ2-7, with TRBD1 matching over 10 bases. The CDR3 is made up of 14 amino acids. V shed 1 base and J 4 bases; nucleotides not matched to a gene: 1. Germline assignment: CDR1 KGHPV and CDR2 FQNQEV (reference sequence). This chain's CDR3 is CASSLWGQGYEQYF. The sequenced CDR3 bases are TGTGCCAGCAGTCTGTGGGGACAGGGGTATGAACAGTAC. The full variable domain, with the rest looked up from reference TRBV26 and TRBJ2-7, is NSKVIQTPRYLVKGQGQKAKMRCIPEKGHPVVFWYQQNKNNEFKFLINFQNQEVLQQIDMTEKRFSAECPSNSPCSLEIQSSEAGDSALYLCASSLWGQGYEQYFGPGTRLTVL.

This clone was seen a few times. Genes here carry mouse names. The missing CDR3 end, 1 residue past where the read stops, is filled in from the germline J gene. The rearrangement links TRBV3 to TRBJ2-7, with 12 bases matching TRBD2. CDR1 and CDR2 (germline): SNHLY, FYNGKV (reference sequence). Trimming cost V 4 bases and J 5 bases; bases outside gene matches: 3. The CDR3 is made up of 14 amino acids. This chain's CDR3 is CASSSWTGGDEQYF. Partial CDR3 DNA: TGTGCCAGCAGCTCCTGGACTGGGGGGGATGAACAGTAC.

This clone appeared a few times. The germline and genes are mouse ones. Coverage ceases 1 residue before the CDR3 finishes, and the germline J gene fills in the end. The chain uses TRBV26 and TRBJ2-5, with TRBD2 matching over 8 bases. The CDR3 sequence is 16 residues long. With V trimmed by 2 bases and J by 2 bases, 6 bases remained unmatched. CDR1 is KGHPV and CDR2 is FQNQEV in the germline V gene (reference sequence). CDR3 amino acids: CASSLGGARAQDTQYF. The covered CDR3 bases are TGTGCCAGCAGTCTGGGGGGGGCGCGGGCCCAAGACACCCAGTAC.